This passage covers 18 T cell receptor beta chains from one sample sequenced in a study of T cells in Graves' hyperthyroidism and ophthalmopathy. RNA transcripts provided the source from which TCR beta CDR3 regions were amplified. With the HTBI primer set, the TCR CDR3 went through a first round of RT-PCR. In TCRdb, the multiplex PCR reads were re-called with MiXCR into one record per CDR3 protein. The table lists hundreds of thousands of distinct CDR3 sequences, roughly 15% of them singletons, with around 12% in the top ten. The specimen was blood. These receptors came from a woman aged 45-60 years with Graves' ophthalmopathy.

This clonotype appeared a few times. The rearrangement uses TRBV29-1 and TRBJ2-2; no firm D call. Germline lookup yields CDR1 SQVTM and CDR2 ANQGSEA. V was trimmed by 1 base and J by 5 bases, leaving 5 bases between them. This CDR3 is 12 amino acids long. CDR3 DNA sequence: TGCAGCGTTGAAGGAAGTACCGGGGAGCTGTTTTTT. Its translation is CSVEGSTGELFF.

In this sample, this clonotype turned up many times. CDR3 amino acids: CALELDRVNSPLHF. CDR3 DNA sequence: TGTGCCCTTGAGTTGGACAGGGTCAATTCACCCCTCCACTTT. This chain links TRBV30 with TRBJ1-6; 8 nucleotides agree with TRBD1. Per germline, CDR1 GTSNPN and CDR2 SVGIG (reference sequence). The J segment lost 7 bases and the V segment lost 8 bases, leaving 10 bases of the junction unmatched. The CDR3 length is 14 residues.

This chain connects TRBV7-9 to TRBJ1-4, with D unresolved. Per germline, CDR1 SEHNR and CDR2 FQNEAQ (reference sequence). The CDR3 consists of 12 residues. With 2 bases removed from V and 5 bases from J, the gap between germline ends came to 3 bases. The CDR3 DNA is TGTGCCAGCAGCTTAAGAAATGAAAAACTGTTTTTT. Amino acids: CASSLRNEKLFF.

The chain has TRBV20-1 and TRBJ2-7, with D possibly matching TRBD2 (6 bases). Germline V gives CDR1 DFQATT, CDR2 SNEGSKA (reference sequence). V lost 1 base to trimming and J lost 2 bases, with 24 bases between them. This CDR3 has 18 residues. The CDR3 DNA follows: TGCAGTGCTAGAGGCGGCGGGACCCAATTTCTTCCGGCCTACGAGCAGTACTTC. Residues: CSARGGGTQFLPAYEQYF.

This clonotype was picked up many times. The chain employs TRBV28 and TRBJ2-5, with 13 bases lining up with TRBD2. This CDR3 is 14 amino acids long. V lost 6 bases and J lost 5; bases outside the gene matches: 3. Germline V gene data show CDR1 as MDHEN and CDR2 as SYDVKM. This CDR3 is CASRLAGGLETQYF. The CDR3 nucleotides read TGTGCCAGCAGACTAGCGGGAGGGTTGGAGACCCAGTACTTC.

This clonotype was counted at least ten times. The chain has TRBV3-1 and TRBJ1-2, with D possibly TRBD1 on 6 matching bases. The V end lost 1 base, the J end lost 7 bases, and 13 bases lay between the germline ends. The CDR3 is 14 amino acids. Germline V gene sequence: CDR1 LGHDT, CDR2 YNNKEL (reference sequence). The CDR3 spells CASSQGGQFPGYTF. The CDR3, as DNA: TGTGCCAGCAGCCAAGGAGGACAGTTTCCTGGCTACACCTTC.

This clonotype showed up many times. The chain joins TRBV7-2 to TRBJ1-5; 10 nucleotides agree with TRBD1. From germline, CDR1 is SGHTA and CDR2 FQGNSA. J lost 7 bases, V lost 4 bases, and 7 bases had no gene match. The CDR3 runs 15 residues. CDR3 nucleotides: TGTGCCAGCAGCTACCGGGACAGGGGATGGCAGCCCCAGCATTTT. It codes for CASSYRDRGWQPQHF.

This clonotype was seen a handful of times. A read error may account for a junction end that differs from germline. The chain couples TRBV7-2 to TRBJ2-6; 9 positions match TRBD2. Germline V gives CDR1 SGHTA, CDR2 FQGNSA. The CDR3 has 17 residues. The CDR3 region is CASSLASGSSGADVLTF. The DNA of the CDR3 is TGTGCCAGCAGCTTAGCTAGCGGGAGCTCTGGGGCCGACGTCCTGACTTTC.

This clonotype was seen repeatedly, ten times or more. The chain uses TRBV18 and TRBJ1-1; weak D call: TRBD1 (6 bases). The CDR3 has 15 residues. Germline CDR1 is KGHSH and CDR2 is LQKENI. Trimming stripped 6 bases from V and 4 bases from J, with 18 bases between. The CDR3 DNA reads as TGTGCCAGCTCCCAAAGCCGTCAGGGGAGCACTGAAGCTTTCTTT. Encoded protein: CASSQSRQGSTEAFF.

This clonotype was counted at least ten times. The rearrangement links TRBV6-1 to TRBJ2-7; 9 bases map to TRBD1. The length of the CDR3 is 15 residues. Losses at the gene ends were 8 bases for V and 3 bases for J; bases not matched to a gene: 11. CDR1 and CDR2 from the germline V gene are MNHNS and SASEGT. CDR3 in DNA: TGTGCCAGCCGTCGGACCGGGACAGGGCTCTACGAGCAGTACTTC. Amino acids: CASRRTGTGLYEQYF.

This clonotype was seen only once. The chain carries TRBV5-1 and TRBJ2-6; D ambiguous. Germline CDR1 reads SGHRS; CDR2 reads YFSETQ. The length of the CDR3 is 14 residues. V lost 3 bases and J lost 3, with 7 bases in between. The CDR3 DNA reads TGCGCCAGCAGCTCGGAGTTTGGGGCCAACGTCCTGACTTTC. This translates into CASSSEFGANVLTF. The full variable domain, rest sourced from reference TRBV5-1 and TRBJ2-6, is KAGVTQTPRYLIKTRGQQVTLSCSPISGHRSVSWYQQTPGQGLQFLFEYFSETQRNKGNFPGRFSGRQFSNSRSEMNVSTLELGDSALYLCASSSEFGANVLTFGAGSRLTVL.

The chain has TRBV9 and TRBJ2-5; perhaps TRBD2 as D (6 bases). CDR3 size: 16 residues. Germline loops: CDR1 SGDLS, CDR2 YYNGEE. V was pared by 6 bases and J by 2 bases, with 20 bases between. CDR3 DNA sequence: TGTGCCAGCAACTCCCACGAGGCTAGCGCGCAAGAGACCCAGTACTTC. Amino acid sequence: CASNSHEASAQETQYF.

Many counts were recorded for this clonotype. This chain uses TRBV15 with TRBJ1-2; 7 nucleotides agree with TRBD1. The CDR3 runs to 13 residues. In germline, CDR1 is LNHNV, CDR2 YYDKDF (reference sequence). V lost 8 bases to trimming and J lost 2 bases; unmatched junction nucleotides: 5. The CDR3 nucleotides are TGTGCCACCCAGGGACAGAGGAACTATGGCTACACCTTC. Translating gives CATQGQRNYGYTF.

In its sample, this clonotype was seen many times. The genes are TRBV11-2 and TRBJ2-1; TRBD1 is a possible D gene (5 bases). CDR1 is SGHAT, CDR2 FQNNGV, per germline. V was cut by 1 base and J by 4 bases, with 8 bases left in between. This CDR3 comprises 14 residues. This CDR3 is CASSLGQNYNEQFF. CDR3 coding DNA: TGTGCCAGCAGCTTAGGACAGAATTACAATGAGCAGTTCTTC. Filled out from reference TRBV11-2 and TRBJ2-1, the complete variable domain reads EAGVAQSPRYKIIEKRQSVAFWCNPISGHATLYWYQQILGQGPKLLIQFQNNGVVDDSQLPKDRFSAERLKGVDSTLKIQPAKLEDSAVYLCASSLGQNYNEQFFGPGTRLTVL.

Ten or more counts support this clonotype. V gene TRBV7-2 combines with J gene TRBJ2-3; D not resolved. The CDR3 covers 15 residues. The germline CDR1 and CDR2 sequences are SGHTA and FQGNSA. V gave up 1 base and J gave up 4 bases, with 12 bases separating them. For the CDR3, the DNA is TGTGCCAGCAGCTTAGGTTCGGTCTGGGCAGATACGCAGTATTTT. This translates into CASSLGSVWADTQYF.

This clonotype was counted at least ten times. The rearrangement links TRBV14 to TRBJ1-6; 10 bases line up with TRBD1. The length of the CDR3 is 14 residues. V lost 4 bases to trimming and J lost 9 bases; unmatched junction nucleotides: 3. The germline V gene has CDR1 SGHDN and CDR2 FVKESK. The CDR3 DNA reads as TGTGCCAGCAGCCTGGGACAGGGGATTTCACCCCTCCACTTT. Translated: CASSLGQGISPLHF.

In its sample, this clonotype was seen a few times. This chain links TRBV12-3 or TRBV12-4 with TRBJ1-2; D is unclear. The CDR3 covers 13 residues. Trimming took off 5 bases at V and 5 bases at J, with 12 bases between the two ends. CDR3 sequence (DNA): TGTGCCAGCAGTCGAGGACGGAAGTATGGCTACACCTTC. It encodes CASSRGRKYGYTF.

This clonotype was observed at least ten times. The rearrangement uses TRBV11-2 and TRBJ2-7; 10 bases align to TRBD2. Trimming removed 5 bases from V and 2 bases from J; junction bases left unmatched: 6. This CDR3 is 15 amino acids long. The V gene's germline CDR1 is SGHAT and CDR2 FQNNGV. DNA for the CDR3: TGTGCCAGCAGCCGAGGACTAGCGGAACCCTACGAGCAGTACTTC. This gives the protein CASSRGLAEPYEQYF.